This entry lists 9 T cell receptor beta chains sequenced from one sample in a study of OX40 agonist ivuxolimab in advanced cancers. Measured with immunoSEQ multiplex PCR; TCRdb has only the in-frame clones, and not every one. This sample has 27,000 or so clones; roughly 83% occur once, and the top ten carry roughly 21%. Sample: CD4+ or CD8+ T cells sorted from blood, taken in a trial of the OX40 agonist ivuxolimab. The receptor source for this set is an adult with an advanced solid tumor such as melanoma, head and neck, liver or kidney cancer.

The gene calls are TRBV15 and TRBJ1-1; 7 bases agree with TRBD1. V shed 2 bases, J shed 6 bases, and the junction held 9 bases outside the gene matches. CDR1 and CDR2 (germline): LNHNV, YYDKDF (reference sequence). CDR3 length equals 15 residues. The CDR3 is CATSRRGRQGAEAFF. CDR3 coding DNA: TGTGCCACCAGCAGACGGGGGAGGCAGGGGGCTGAAGCTTTCTTT. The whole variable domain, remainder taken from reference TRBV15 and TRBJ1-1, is DAMVIQNPRYQVTQFGKPVTLSCSQTLNHNVMYWYQQKSSQAPKLLFHYYDKDFNNEADTPDNFQSRRPNTSFCFLDIRSPGLGDTAMYLCATSRRGRQGAEAFFGQGTRLTVV.

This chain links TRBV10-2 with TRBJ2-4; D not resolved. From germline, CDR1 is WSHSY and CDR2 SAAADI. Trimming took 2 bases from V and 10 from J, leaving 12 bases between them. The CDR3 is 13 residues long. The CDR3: CASSEDWDSIQYF. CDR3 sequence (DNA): TGCGCCAGCAGTGAGGACTGGGATAGTATTCAGTACTTC.

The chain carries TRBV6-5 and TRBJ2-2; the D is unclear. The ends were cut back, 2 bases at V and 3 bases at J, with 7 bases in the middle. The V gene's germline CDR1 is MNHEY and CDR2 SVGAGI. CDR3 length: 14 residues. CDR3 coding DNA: TGTGCCAGCAGTTACGTGGCCGACACCGGGGAGCTGTTTTTT. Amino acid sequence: CASSYVADTGELFF.

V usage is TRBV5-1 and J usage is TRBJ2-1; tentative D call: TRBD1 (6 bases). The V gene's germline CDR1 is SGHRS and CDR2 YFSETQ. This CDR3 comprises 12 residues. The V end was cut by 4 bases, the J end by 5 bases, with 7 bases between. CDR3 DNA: TGCGCCAGCAGCGGACAGAACAATGAGCAGTTCTTC. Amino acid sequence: CASSGQNNEQFF. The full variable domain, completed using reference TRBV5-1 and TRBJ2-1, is KAGVTQTPRYLIKTRGQQVTLSCSPISGHRSVSWYQQTPGQGLQFLFEYFSETQRNKGNFPGRFSGRQFSNSRSEMNVSTLELGDSALYLCASSGQNNEQFFGPGTRLTVL.

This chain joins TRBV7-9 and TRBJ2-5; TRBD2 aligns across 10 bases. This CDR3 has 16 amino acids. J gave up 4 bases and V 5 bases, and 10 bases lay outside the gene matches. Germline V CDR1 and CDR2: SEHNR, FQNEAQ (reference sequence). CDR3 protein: CASSPGSSGGAETQYF. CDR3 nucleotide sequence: TGTGCCAGCAGCCCGGGTTCGAGCGGGGGGGCAGAGACCCAGTACTTC. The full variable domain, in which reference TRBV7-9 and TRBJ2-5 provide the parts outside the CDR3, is DTGVSQNPRHKITKRGQNVTFRCDPISEHNRLYWYRQTLGQGPEFLTYFQNEAQLEKSRLLSDRFSAERPKGSFSTLEIQRTEQGDSAMYLCASSPGSSGGAETQYFGPGTRLLVL.

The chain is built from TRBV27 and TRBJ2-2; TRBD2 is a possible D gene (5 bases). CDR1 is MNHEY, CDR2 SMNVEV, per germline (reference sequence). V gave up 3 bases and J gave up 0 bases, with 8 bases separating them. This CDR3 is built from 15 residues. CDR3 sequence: CASSFAGTNTGELFF. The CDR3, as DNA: TGTGCCAGCAGTTTCGCCGGGACGAACACCGGGGAGCTGTTTTTT.

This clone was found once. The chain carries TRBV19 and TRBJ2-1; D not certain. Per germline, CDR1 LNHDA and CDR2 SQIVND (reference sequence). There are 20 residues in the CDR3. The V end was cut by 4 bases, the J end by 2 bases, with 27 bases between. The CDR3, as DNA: TGTGCCAGTAGTACCCATACAAATACGAGGACGGAGATCACCTACAATGAGCAGTTCTTC. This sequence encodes CASSTHTNTRTEITYNEQFF. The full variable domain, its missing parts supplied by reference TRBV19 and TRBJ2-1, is DGGITQSPKYLFRKEGQNVTLSCEQNLNHDAMYWYRQDPGQGLRLIYYSQIVNDFQKGDIAEGYSVSREKKESFPLTVTSAQKNPTAFYLCASSTHTNTRTEITYNEQFFGPGTRLTVL.

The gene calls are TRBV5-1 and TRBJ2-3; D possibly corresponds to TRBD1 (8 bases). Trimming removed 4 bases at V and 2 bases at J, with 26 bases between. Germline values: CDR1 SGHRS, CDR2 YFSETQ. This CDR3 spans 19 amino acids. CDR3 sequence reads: CASSREGGLTGDYTDTQYF. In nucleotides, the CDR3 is TGCGCCAGCAGCAGGGAGGGGGGTTTGACAGGGGACTACACAGATACGCAGTATTTT.

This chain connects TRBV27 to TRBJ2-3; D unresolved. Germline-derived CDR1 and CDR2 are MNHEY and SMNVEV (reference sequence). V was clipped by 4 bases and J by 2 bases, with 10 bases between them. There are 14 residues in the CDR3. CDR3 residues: CASSWTADTDTQYF. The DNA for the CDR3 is TGTGCCAGCAGTTGGACGGCAGACACAGATACGCAGTATTTT.